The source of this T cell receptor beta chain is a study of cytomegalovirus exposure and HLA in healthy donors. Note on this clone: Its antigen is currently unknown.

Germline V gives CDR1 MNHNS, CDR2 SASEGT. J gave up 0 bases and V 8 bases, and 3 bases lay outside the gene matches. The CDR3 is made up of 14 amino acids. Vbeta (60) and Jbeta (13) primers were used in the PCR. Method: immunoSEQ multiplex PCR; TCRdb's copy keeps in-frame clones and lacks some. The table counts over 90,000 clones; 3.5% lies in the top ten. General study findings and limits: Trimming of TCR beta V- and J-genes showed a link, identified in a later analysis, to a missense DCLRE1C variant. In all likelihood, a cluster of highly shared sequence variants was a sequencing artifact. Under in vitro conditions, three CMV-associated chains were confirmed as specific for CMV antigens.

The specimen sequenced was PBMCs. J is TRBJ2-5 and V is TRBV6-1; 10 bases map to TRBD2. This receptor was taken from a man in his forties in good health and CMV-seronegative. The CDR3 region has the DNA TGTGCCAGCCCTGGACTAGCGGACCAAGAGACCCAGTACTTC. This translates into CASPGLADQETQYF.